The rows below give T cell receptor beta chains drawn from one sample of a study of cytomegalovirus exposure and HLA in healthy donors. Sequenced by immunoSEQ multiplex PCR; TCRdb stores in-frame clones only, minus some. The sample carries about 160,000 clones, around nine tenths recorded once. Sample: PBMCs. Receptors originate from a woman in her twenties or thirties in good health and CMV-seronegative. CDR3s include the opening cysteine and the closing phenylalanine or tryptophan. Each record gives: V gene, D gene, clone size, J gene, CDR3 DNA, CDR3 protein. The D gene is left open where the match is weak. A clone size is listed for some rows: how often the clone was seen (once, few, many), or a class if it is expanded.

>TRBV7-3|TRBD2|-|TRBJ2-3
TGTGCCAGCAGCAGCGGGAGCGGTGGGACAGATACGCAGTATTTT
CASSSGSGGTDTQYF
>TRBV28|-|-|TRBJ1-1
TGTGCCAGCCACGCCTCTTGGGCGAACACTGAAGCTTTCTTT
CASHASWANTEAFF
>TRBV4-1|TRBD1|-|TRBJ1-1
TGCGCCAGCAGCCAAGAGGGGACAGGGAGCACTGAAGCTTTCTTT
CASSQEGTGSTEAFF
>TRBV5-4|-|few|TRBJ1-1
TGTGCCAGCAGCACCGACAAGCCTAACACTGAAGCTTTCTTT
CASSTDKPNTEAFF
>TRBV12-5|-|-|TRBJ2-1
TGTGCTAGTGGACCCTCGTCAGGGCCCTCAAACAATGAGCAGTTCTTC
CASGPSSGPSNNEQFF
>TRBV6-1|TRBD2|-|TRBJ2-1
TGTGCCAGCATATCAGGACTAGCGGGAGCCCATGAGCAGTTCTTC
CASISGLAGAHEQFF
>TRBV19|-|-|TRBJ1-2
TGTGCCAGTAGGAGTCCCCTAATGGGGCCGTGGGGCTACACCTTC
CASRSPLMGPWGYTF
>TRBV4-3|-|-|TRBJ2-5
TGCGCCAGCAGCCAGTCCAGGGGGGACCAAGAGACCCAGTACTTC
CASSQSRGDQETQYF
>TRBV7-3|TRBD2|-|TRBJ2-2
TGTGCCAGCAGCTTATCTAGCGGGTTCCGCACCGGGGAGCTGTTTTTT
CASSLSSGFRTGELFF
>TRBV7-2|-|-|TRBJ2-7
TGTGCCAGCAGCTTAAATGGTCCGGGACTGTCATACGAGCAGTACTTC
CASSLNGPGLSYEQYF
>TRBV11-2|-|-|TRBJ2-7
TGTGCCAGCAGCTTAATACACTACGAGCAGTACTTC
CASSLIHYEQYF
>TRBV11-2|-|-|TRBJ1-3
TGTGCCAGCAGCTTACGTGGCAGAGGGTCCCTTTCTGGAAACACCATATATTTT
CASSLRGRGSLSGNTIYF
>TRBV9|-|-|TRBJ1-2
TGTGCCAGCAGCCATACCGCGGGACTTGGTAACTATGGCTACACCTTC
CASSHTAGLGNYGYTF